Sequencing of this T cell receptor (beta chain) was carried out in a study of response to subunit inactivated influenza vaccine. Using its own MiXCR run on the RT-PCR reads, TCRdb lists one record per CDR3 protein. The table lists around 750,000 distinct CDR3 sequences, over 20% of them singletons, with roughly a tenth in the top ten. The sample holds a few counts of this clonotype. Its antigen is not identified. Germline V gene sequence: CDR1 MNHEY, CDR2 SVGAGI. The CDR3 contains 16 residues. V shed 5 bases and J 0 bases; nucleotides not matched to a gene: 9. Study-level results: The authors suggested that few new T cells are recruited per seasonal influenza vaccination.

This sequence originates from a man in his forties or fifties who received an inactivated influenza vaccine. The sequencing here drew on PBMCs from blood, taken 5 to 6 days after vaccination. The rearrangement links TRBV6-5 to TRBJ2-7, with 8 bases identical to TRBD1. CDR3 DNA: TGTGCCAGCAGTAACCCAGGGACAGGTAGCTCCTACGAGCAGTACTTC. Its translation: CASSNPGTGSSYEQYF.